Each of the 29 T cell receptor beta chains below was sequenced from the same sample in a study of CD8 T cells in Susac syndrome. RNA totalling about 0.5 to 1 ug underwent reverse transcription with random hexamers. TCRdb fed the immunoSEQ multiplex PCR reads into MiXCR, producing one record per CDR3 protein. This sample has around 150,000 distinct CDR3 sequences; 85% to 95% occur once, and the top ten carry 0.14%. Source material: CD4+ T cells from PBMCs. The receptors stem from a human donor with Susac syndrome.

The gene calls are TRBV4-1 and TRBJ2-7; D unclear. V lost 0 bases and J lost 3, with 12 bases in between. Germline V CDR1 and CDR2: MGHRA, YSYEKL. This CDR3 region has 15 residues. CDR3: CASSQDRVSNYEQYF. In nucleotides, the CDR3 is TGCGCCAGCAGCCAAGATCGAGTCAGTAACTACGAGCAGTACTTC.

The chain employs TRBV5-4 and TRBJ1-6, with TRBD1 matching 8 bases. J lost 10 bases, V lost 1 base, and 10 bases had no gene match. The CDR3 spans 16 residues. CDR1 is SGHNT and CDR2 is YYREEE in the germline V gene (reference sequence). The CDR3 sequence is CASSLMTGVLGSPLHF. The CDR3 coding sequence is TGTGCCAGCAGCTTGATGACAGGGGTCCTAGGGTCACCCCTCCACTTT.

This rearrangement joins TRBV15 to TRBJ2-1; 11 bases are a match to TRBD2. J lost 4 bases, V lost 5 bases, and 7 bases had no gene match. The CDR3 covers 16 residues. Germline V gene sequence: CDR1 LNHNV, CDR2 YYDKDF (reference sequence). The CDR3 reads CATSPRGTSGYNEQFF. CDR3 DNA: TGTGCCACCAGCCCGCGGGGGACTAGCGGTTACAATGAGCAGTTCTTC.

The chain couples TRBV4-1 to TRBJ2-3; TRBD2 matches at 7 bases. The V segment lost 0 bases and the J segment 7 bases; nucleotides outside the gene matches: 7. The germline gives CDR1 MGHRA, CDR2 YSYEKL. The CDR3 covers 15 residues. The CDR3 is CASSQEDTSDNTQYF. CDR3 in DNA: TGCGCCAGCAGCCAAGAGGATACTAGCGATAATACGCAGTATTTT.

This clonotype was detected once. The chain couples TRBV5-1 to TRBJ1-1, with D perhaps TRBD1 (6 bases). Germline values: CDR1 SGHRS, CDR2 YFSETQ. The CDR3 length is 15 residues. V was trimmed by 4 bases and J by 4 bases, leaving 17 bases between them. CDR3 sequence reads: CASSPTPDSFTEAFF. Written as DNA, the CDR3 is TGCGCCAGCAGCCCGACGCCGGACAGTTTCACTGAAGCTTTCTTT.

This CDR3 is CAWSQLTDTQYF. Written as DNA, the CDR3 is TGTGCCTGGAGCCAACTAACAGATACGCAGTATTTT. The chain joins TRBV30 to TRBJ2-3; no clear D. The V and J ends lost 3 bases and 3 bases respectively, with 7 bases between them. Per germline, CDR1 GTSNPN and CDR2 SVGIG (reference sequence). The CDR3 spans 12 residues.

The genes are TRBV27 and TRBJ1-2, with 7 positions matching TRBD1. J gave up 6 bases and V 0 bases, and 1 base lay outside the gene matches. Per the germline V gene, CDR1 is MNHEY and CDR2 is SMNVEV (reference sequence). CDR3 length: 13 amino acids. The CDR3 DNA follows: TGTGCCAGCAGTTTATCAGGGGGCCATGGCTACACCTTC. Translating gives CASSLSGGHGYTF.

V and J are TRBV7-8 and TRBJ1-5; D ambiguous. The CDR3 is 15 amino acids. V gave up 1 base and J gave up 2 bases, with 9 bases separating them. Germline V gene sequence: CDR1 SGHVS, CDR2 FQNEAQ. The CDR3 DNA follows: TGTGCCAGCAGCTTAGAACAAGGTGGCAATCAGCCCCAGCATTTT. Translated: CASSLEQGGNQPQHF.

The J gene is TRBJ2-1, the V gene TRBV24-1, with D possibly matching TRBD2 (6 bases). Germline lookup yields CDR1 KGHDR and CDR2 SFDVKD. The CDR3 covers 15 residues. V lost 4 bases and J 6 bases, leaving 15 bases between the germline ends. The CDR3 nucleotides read TGTGCCACCAGTGACCCTGGGACTGGAATCAATGAGCAGTTCTTC. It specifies CATSDPGTGINEQFF.

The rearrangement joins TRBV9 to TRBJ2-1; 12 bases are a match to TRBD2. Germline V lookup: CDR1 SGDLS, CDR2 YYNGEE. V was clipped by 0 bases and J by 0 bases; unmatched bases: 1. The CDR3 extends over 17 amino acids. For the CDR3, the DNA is TGTGCCAGCAGCGTAGGGACTAGCGGGACCTCCTACAATGAGCAGTTCTTC. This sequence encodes CASSVGTSGTSYNEQFF.

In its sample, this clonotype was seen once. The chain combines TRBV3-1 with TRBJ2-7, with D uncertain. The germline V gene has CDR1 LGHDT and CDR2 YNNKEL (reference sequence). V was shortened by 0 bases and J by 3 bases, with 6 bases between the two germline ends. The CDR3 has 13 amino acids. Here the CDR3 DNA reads TGTGCCAGCAGCCAAGATCGAAACTACGAGCAGTACTTC. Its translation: CASSQDRNYEQYF.

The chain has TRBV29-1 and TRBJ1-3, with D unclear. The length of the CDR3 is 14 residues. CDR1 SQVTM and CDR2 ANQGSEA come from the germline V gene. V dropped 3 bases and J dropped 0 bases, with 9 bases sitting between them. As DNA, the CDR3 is TGCAGCGTTGAGACGCAGAGCTCTGGAAACACCATATATTTT. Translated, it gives CSVETQSSGNTIYF.

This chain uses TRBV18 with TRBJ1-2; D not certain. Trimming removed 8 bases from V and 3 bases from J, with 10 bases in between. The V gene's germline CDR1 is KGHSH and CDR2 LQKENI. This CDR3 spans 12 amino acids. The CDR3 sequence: CASKNRHYGYTF. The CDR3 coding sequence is TGTGCCAGCAAGAATAGACACTATGGCTACACCTTC.

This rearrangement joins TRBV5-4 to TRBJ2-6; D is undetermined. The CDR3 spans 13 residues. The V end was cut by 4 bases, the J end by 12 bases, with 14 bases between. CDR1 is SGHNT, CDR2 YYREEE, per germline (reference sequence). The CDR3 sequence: CASSPGPQIVLTF. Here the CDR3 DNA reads TGTGCCAGCAGCCCCGGGCCACAAATCGTCCTGACTTTC.

The CDR3 DNA reads TGTGCCAGCAGCGTAGCACAGGGGGGTTCACCCCTCCACTTT. This encodes CASSVAQGGSPLHF. This chain uses TRBV9 with TRBJ1-6; 8 nucleotides agree with TRBD1. CDR1 SGDLS and CDR2 YYNGEE come from the germline V gene. The CDR3 has 14 amino acids. The junction had 2 bases not matched to a gene; V was cut back by 0 bases and J by 9 bases.

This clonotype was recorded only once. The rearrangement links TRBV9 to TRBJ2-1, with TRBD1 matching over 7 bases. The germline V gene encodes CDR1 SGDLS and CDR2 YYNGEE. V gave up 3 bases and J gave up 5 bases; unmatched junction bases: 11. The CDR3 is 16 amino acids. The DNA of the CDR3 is TGTGCCAGCAGCGCAGACGGGACAGTACAGAACAATGAGCAGTTCTTC. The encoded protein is CASSADGTVQNNEQFF.

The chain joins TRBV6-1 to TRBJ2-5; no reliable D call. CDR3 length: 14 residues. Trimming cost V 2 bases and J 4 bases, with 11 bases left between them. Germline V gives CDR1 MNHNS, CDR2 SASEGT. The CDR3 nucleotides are TGTGCCAGCAGTGAATCGCCCGGGCGAGAGACCCAGTACTTC. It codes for CASSESPGRETQYF.

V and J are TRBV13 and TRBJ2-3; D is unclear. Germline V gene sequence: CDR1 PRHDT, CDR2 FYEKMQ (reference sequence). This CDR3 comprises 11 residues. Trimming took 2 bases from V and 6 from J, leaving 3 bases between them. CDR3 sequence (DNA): TGTGCCAGCAGCTTAAGGGATACGCAGTATTTT. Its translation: CASSLRDTQYF.

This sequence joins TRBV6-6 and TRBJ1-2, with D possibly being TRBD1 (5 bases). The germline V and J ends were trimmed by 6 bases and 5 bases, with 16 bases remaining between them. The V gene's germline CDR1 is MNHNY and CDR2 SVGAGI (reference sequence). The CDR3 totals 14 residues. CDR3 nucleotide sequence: TGTGCCAGCAGACCAGACGGGGGGACGTATGGCTACACCTTC. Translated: CASRPDGGTYGYTF.

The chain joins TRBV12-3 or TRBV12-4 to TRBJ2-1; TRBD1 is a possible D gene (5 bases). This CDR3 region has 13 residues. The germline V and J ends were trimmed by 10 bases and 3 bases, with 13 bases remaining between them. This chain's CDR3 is CATSQGIYNEQFF. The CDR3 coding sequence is TGTGCCACATCCCAGGGCATCTACAATGAGCAGTTCTTC.

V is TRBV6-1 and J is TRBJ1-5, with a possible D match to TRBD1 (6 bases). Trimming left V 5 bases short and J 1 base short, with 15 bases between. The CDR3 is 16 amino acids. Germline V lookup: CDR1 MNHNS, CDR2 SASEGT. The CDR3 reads CASSKPRQASNQPQHF. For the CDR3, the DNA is TGTGCCAGCAGTAAGCCACGACAGGCCAGCAATCAGCCCCAGCATTTT.

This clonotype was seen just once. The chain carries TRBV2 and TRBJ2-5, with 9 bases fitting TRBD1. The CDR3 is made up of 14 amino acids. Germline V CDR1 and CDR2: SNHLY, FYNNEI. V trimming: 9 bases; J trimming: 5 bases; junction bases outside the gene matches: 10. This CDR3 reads CASNPQGAGETQYF. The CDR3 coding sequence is TGTGCCAGTAACCCACAGGGGGCCGGGGAGACCCAGTACTTC.

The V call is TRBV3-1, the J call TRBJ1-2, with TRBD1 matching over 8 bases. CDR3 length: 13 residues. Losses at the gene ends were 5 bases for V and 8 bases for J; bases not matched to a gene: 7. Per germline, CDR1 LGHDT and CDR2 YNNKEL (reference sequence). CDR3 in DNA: TGTGCCAGCAGCGCGGACAGGGAATACGGCTACACCTTC. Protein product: CASSADREYGYTF.

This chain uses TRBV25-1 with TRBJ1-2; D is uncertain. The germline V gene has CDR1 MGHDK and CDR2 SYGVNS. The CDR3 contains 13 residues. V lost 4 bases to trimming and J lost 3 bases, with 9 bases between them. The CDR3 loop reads CASSAQPHYGYTF. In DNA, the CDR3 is TGTGCCAGCAGTGCCCAGCCCCACTATGGCTACACCTTC.

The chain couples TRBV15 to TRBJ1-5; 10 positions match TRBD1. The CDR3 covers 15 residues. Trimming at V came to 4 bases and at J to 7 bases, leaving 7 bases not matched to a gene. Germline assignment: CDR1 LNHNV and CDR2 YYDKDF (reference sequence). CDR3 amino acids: CATSTGGQGNQPQHF. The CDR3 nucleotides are TGTGCCACCAGCACAGGGGGACAGGGGAACCAGCCCCAGCATTTT.

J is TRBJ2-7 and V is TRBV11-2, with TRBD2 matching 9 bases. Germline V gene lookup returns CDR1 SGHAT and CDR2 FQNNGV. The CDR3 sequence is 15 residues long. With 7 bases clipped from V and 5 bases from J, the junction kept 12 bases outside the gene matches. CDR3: CASTLAIAGEDEQYF. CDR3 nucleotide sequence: TGTGCCAGCACCTTGGCGATAGCGGGAGAGGACGAGCAGTACTTC.

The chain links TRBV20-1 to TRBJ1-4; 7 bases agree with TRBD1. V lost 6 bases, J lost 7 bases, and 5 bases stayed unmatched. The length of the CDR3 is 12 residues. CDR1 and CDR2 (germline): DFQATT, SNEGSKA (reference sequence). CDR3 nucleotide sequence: TGCAGTGCCTGGACAGGACGTGAAAAACTGTTTTTT. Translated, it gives CSAWTGREKLFF.

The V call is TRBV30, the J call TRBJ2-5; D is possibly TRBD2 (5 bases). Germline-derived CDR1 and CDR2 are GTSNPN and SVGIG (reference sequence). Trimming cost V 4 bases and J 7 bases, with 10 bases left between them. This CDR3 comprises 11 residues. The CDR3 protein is CAWIIRGTQYF. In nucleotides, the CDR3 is TGTGCCTGGATCATCCGGGGGACCCAGTACTTC.

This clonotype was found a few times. The CDR3 region has the DNA TGTGCCAGCAAACGGGACAGGGGGCACGAGCAGTACTTC. Residues: CASKRDRGHEQYF. The chain has TRBV2 and TRBJ2-7; 12 nucleotides match TRBD1. CDR1 SNHLY and CDR2 FYNNEI come from the germline V gene. V gave up 7 bases and J gave up 5 bases; unmatched junction bases: 3. The CDR3 extends over 13 amino acids.